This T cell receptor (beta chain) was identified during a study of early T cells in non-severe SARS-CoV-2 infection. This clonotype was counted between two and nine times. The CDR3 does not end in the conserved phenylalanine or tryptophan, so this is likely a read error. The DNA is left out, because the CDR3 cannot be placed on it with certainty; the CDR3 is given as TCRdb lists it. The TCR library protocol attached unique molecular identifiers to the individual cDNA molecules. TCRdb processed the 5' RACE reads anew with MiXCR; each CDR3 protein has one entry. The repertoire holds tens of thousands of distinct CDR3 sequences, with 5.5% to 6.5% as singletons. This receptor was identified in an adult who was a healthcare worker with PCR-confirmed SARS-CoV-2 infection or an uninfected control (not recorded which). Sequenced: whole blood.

CDR3 amino acids: CAISEGAGGLLI. This chain joins TRBV10-3 and TRBJ2-7; the table calls TRBD1, which could not be checked here. With termini counted, the CDR3 has 12 amino acids. Looked up from germline, CDR1 is ENHRY and CDR2 is SYGVKD.